The 19 T cell receptor beta chains below were found in one sample sequenced in a study of blood T cell repertoires in COVID-19. Sequencing used immunoSEQ multiplex PCR; TCRdb keeps in-frame clones, though not all of them. The sample holds approximately 67,000 clones, around 82% seen once. The sample consisted of peripheral blood. The receptor source for this set is a man aged 60 to 69 with acute or convalescent COVID-19.

This clone was recorded only once. The rearrangement joins TRBV19 to TRBJ1-5; possibly TRBD1 for D (5 bases). There are 13 residues in the CDR3. V was pared by 4 bases and J by 2 bases, with 6 bases between. Germline V gene sequence: CDR1 LNHDA, CDR2 SQIVND (reference sequence). The CDR3 nucleotides read TGTGCCAGTAGTACGACAGGCAATCAGCCCCAGCATTTT. This codes for CASSTTGNQPQHF.

The CDR3 DNA reads TGTGCCAGCAGCCCCCTACCGAACACCGGGGAGCTGTTTTTT. Translation: CASSPLPNTGELFF. The rearrangement joins TRBV7-9 to TRBJ2-2; the D is unclear. V shed 5 bases and J shed 0 bases, with 7 bases lying between them. Germline V gene sequence: CDR1 SEHNR, CDR2 FQNEAQ (reference sequence). The CDR3 contains 14 residues. The whole variable domain, remainder taken from reference TRBV7-9 and TRBJ2-2, is DTGVSQNPRHKITKRGQNVTFRCDPISEHNRLYWYRQTLGQGPEFLTYFQNEAQLEKSRLLSDRFSAERPKGSFSTLEIQRTEQGDSAMYLCASSPLPNTGELFFGEGSRLTVL.

This clone was observed a handful of times. V and J are TRBV6-2 or TRBV6-3 and TRBJ1-1, with a possible D match to TRBD1 (5 bases). Germline V gene sequence: CDR1 MNHEY, CDR2 SVGEGT. The CDR3 is made up of 21 amino acids. V lost 2 bases and J 1 base, leaving 29 bases between the germline ends. DNA of the CDR3: TGTGCCAGCAGTTACCTAAGATCTCTCAGGACAACCTTGCTTCGGAACACTGAAGCTTTCTTT. As protein: CASSYLRSLRTTLLRNTEAFF.

This chain joins TRBV15 and TRBJ2-7; TRBD2 aligns across 9 bases. Germline CDR1 reads LNHNV; CDR2 reads YYDKDF (reference sequence). The CDR3 length is 15 residues. V lost 0 bases, J lost 6 bases, and 6 bases stayed unmatched. The CDR3 reads CATSRDRLAGSEQYF. For the CDR3, the DNA is TGTGCCACCAGCAGAGATCGGCTAGCGGGGTCCGAGCAGTACTTC.

The chain links TRBV11-2 to TRBJ1-1; no clear D gene. The CDR3 runs to 11 residues. CDR1 and CDR2 from the germline V gene are SGHAT and FQNNGV. Trimming took 3 bases from V and 10 from J, leaving 9 bases between them. CDR3 sequence reads: CASSFSVGAFF. In DNA, the CDR3 is TGTGCCAGCAGCTTTTCTGTCGGAGCTTTCTTT.

The V gene is TRBV5-6, the J gene TRBJ1-4, with 8 positions matching TRBD1. The ends lost 4 bases at V and 3 bases at J; junction bases unmatched: 11. This CDR3 is built from 17 residues. CDR1 and CDR2 from the germline V gene are SGHDT and YYEEEE. CDR3: CASSLTGDTLSNEKLFF. In DNA form, the CDR3 reads TGTGCCAGCAGCCTGACAGGGGATACCCTCTCTAATGAAAAACTGTTTTTT.

This chain links TRBV30 with TRBJ2-3; a possible D gene is TRBD1 (7 bases). The V end lost 8 bases, the J end lost 7 bases, and 19 bases lay between the germline ends. CDR3 length: 13 residues. CDR1 is GTSNPN and CDR2 is SVGIG in the germline V gene (reference sequence). CDR3 sequence reads: CATKPGGQYTQYF. Here the CDR3 DNA reads TGTGCCACAAAACCCGGGGGACAGTATACGCAGTATTTT.

This clone turned up a few times. V usage is TRBV19 and J usage is TRBJ1-6; D unclear. CDR3 length: 13 residues. V was cut by 11 bases and J by 4 bases, with 12 bases left in between. The germline CDR1 and CDR2 sequences are LNHDA and SQIVND (reference sequence). The CDR3 DNA reads as TGTGCCGGATCACAGAAATATAATTCACCCCTCCACTTT. Residues: CAGSQKYNSPLHF.

The V gene is TRBV5-1, the J gene TRBJ2-3, with TRBD1 as a possible D gene (5 bases). V shed 0 bases and J shed 0 bases, with 14 bases lying between them. The CDR3 spans 17 residues. The germline V gene encodes CDR1 SGHRS and CDR2 YFSETQ. The CDR3: CASSLGDRTPSTDTQYF. CDR3 DNA sequence: TGCGCCAGCAGCTTGGGAGACAGAACCCCCAGCACAGATACGCAGTATTTT. Full variable domain (rest looked up from reference TRBV5-1 and TRBJ2-3): KAGVTQTPRYLIKTRGQQVTLSCSPISGHRSVSWYQQTPGQGLQFLFEYFSETQRNKGNFPGRFSGRQFSNSRSEMNVSTLELGDSALYLCASSLGDRTPSTDTQYFGPGTRLTVL.

CDR3 in amino acids: CASSFPTDTDTQYF. CDR3 in DNA: TGTGCCAGCAGCTTTCCGACAGATACAGATACGCAGTATTTT. The chain employs TRBV7-9 and TRBJ2-3, with D possibly matching TRBD1 (5 bases). Germline V gene lookup returns CDR1 SEHNR and CDR2 FQNEAQ (reference sequence). The CDR3 is 14 residues long. Deletions cut 3 bases from V and 3 bases from J, with 10 bases between.

The sample holds a few counts of this clone. The CDR3 loop is CASSSRVQGIGTEAFF. The CDR3 DNA follows: TGTGCCAGCAGCTCAAGAGTTCAGGGGATTGGGACTGAAGCTTTCTTT. The rearrangement uses TRBV7-2 and TRBJ1-1, with a tentative D call TRBD1 (6 bases). V lost 4 bases and J lost 5, with 20 bases in between. CDR3 length equals 16 residues. The germline V gene has CDR1 SGHTA and CDR2 FQGNSA.

V and J are TRBV6-4 and TRBJ2-7; 8 nucleotides match TRBD1. Trimming at V came to 6 bases and at J to 2 bases, leaving 9 bases not matched to a gene. The length of the CDR3 is 15 residues. Germline CDR1 reads MRHNA; CDR2 reads SNTAGT. The CDR3 bases are TGTGCCAGCAGGATGGGGACAGGCCGTACCTACGAGCAGTACGTC. It specifies CASRMGTGRTYEQYV.

The chain recombines TRBV29-1 with TRBJ2-3; D perhaps matches TRBD1 (5 bases). Germline V gene sequence: CDR1 SQVTM, CDR2 ANQGSEA. The CDR3 is 14 residues long. Trimming shortened V by 6 bases and J by 1 base, and 14 bases separated the two germline ends. In DNA, the CDR3 is TGCAGCGTAGAGACAGATGGAGGCACAGATACGCAGTATTTT. It is translated as CSVETDGGTDTQYF.

The chain couples TRBV30 to TRBJ1-4; D uncertain. The germline V gene has CDR1 GTSNPN and CDR2 SVGIG (reference sequence). Trimming removed 5 bases from V and 6 bases from J, with 13 bases in between. The CDR3 sequence is 13 residues long. The DNA of the CDR3 is TGTGCCTGGGGTCGCGGGCCCGATGAAAAACTGTTTTTT. It codes for CAWGRGPDEKLFF.

The genes are TRBV6-5 and TRBJ1-2; TRBD1 is a possible D gene (5 bases). This CDR3 is 16 amino acids long. With 0 bases removed from V and 4 bases from J, the gap between germline ends came to 15 bases. The germline V gene has CDR1 MNHEY and CDR2 SVGAGI. The CDR3 region has the DNA TGTGCCAGCAGTTACTCGGGCGGCAGGGCTGTCTATGGCTACACCTTC. Protein product: CASSYSGGRAVYGYTF.

CDR3 loop: CASSSGNRGGSYEQYV. The CDR3 region has the DNA TGTGCCAGCAGCTCGGGAAACAGGGGGGGCTCCTACGAGCAGTACGTC. The V gene is TRBV5-4, the J gene TRBJ2-7, with D perhaps matching TRBD1 (8 bases). Germline CDR1 and CDR2: SGHNT and YYREEE (reference sequence). The CDR3 consists of 16 residues. Trimming pared 3 bases from V and 0 bases from J, leaving 16 bases between.

The chain employs TRBV18 and TRBJ1-2, with 7 nucleotides matching TRBD1. Germline V gene data show CDR1 as KGHSH and CDR2 as LQKENI. The CDR3 is 14 residues long. The junction had 4 bases not matched to a gene; V was cut back by 4 bases and J by 2 bases. The DNA for the CDR3 is TGTGCCAGCTCACAATCGGGACAGAACTATGGCTACACCTTC. Amino acid sequence: CASSQSGQNYGYTF.

Here the CDR3 reads CASSLGRNQPQHF. In DNA, the CDR3 is TGTGCCAGCAGTTTGGGCAGGAATCAGCCCCAGCATTTT. The V gene is TRBV28, the J gene TRBJ1-5; D unclear. This CDR3 has 13 residues. The V gene's germline CDR1 is MDHEN and CDR2 SYDVKM. Deletions cut 3 bases from V and 4 bases from J, with 7 bases between.

The chain is built from TRBV12-3 or TRBV12-4 and TRBJ1-6; D is unresolved. The V end lost 2 bases, the J end lost 9 bases, and 5 bases lay between the germline ends. The CDR3 is 12 amino acids. In nucleotides, the CDR3 is TGTGCCAGCAGTTTACACAGTTCACCCCTCCACTTT. It codes for CASSLHSSPLHF.